These 15 T cell receptor beta chains share one sample of origin, sequenced in a study of preoperative IRX-2 immunotherapy in early breast cancer. Assay used: immunoSEQ multiplex PCR; TCRdb lists only in-frame clones, some missing. The top ten clones hold approximately 5.6% of a sample with about 2,000 clones, about 81% of them seen once. The treatment: preoperative locoregional IRX-2 cytokine immunotherapy. The specimen comprised tumor tissue, sampled before IRX-2 immunotherapy. Every receptor here comes from a human donor with breast cancer.

The chain couples TRBV6-8 to TRBJ1-1; a possible D gene is TRBD1 (5 bases). V lost 0 bases and J 4 bases, leaving 9 bases between the germline ends. Looked up from germline, CDR1 is MNHGY and CDR2 is SAAAGT. This CDR3 contains 14 residues. The CDR3 protein is CASSYSGEVTEAFF. For the CDR3, the DNA is TGTGCCAGCAGTTACTCAGGGGAGGTCACTGAAGCTTTCTTT.

The genes are TRBV6-8 and TRBJ1-2; D gene uncertain. Trimming cost V 4 bases and J 4 bases, with 13 bases left between them. The CDR3 spans 14 residues. From germline, CDR1 is MNHGY and CDR2 SAAAGT. The DNA for the CDR3 is TGTGCCAGCAGTTTAAAGAATCAGATCTATGGCTACACCTTC. It encodes CASSLKNQIYGYTF.

The V gene is TRBV19, the J gene TRBJ1-2; 7 nucleotides match TRBD1. Per germline, CDR1 LNHDA and CDR2 SQIVND (reference sequence). This CDR3 is built from 15 residues. V was clipped by 5 bases and J by 7 bases; unmatched bases: 13. CDR3 in DNA: TGTGCCAGTAGTTCGGTCCCCGACAGGGCCGCTGGCTACACCTTC. Amino acids: CASSSVPDRAAGYTF.

CDR3 protein: CASSPLTSGRPRSYEQYF. CDR3 bases: TGTGCCAGCAGCCCCCTGACTAGCGGGAGGCCTCGCTCCTACGAGCAGTACTTC. The V and J genes are TRBV11-3 and TRBJ2-7; 13 nucleotides line up with TRBD2. V gave up 5 bases and J gave up 0 bases; unmatched junction bases: 10. This CDR3 spans 18 amino acids. Germline V gene sequence: CDR1 SGHNT, CDR2 YENEEA. Supplemented by reference TRBV11-3 and TRBJ2-7, the full variable domain reads EAGVVQSPRYKIIEKKQPVAFWCNPISGHNTLYWYLQNLGQGPELLIRYENEEAVDDSQLPKDRFSAERLKGVDSTLKIQPAELGDSAVYLCASSPLTSGRPRSYEQYFGPGTRLTVT.

CDR3 sequence reads: CSSNLGGGTGELFF. The CDR3 DNA is TGCAGCTCTAATCTCGGGGGGGGCACCGGGGAGCTGTTTTTT. The chain is built from TRBV29-1 and TRBJ2-2, with 8 bases fitting TRBD2. The V gene's germline CDR1 is SQVTM and CDR2 ANQGSEA. The CDR3 totals 14 residues. The V gene end was trimmed by 8 bases and the J gene end by 4 bases; junction bases not matched to a gene: 9.

The CDR3 DNA is TGTGCCAGCAGCCAAGACCGAAATACGCAGTATTTT. Its protein product is CASSQDRNTQYF. The chain links TRBV14 to TRBJ2-3; no definite D call. Looked up from germline, CDR1 is SGHDN and CDR2 is FVKESK. The CDR3 has 12 residues. Trimming removed 0 bases from V and 7 bases from J, with 5 bases in between. The full variable domain, with the rest looked up from reference TRBV14 and TRBJ2-3, is EAGVTQFPSHSVIEKGQTVTLRCDPISGHDNLYWYRRVMGKEIKFLLHFVKESKQDESGMPNNRFLAERTGGTYSTLKVQPAELEDSGVYFCASSQDRNTQYFGPGTRLTVL.

The chain uses TRBV5-1 and TRBJ2-3; the D gene is possibly TRBD2 (5 bases). Germline V gives CDR1 SGHRS, CDR2 YFSETQ. The CDR3 length is 14 residues. V lost 7 bases and J lost 1, with 13 bases in between. CDR3 sequence reads: CASGERVGTDTQYF. CDR3 nucleotide sequence: TGCGCCAGCGGGGAGAGGGTAGGCACAGATACGCAGTATTTT.

The V and J genes are TRBV11-3 and TRBJ1-1; tentative D call: TRBD1 (6 bases). V lost 6 bases to trimming and J lost 0 bases, with 11 bases between them. CDR3 length equals 14 residues. CDR1 and CDR2 (germline): SGHNT, YENEEA. In DNA form, the CDR3 reads TGTGCCAGCAGGCGGACAGCGATGAACACTGAAGCTTTCTTT. It translates to CASRRTAMNTEAFF.

In the case of this clone: A read error may account for a junction end that differs from germline. The chain is built from TRBV15 and TRBJ2-5; 11 nucleotides match TRBD2. CDR3 length: 14 residues. Germline CDR1 is LNHNV and CDR2 is YYDKDF (reference sequence). The CDR3 loop reads CASSSLAGAETQYF. The DNA for the CDR3 is TGTGCCAGCAGCTCACTAGCGGGGGCAGAGACCCAGTACTTC.

V is TRBV11-3 and J is TRBJ2-7; D is uncertain. Germline values: CDR1 SGHNT, CDR2 YENEEA. V shed 6 bases and J shed 4 bases, with 19 bases lying between them. This CDR3 spans 15 amino acids. CDR3 amino acids: CASSRKEPTFYEQYF. The CDR3, as DNA: TGTGCCAGCAGTAGGAAAGAGCCTACCTTTTACGAGCAGTACTTC.

The chain has TRBV14 and TRBJ1-1, with D possibly being TRBD1 (6 bases). The CDR3 runs to 15 residues. Trimming took off 4 bases at V and 6 bases at J, with 18 bases between the two ends. Germline-derived CDR1 and CDR2 are SGHDN and FVKESK. CDR3 nucleotide sequence: TGTGCCAGCAGCCGGCGCAGGGAAAGGGGGGCTGAAGCTTTCTTT. Translated: CASSRRRERGAEAFF.

This chain uses TRBV19 with TRBJ2-2; D may correspond to TRBD1 or TRBD2 (5 bases each). V was trimmed by 4 bases and J by 5 bases, leaving 14 bases between them. Per germline, CDR1 LNHDA and CDR2 SQIVND (reference sequence). The CDR3 spans 15 residues. The CDR3 spells CASSRGFYVTGELFF. Written as DNA, the CDR3 is TGTGCCAGTAGTAGGGGGTTCTATGTGACCGGGGAGCTGTTTTTT.

In its sample, this clone was seen a few times. The genes are TRBV6-1 and TRBJ1-3, with D unclear. The germline V gene encodes CDR1 MNHNS and CDR2 SASEGT. The CDR3 contains 14 residues. The ends were cut back, 1 base at V and 5 bases at J, with 9 bases in the middle. CDR3 sequence (DNA): TGTGCCAGCAGTGAAGGGACGACCAGAAACACCATATATTTT. Protein product: CASSEGTTRNTIYF.

The chain has TRBV11-3 and TRBJ1-2; D might be TRBD1 (5 bases). V lost 7 bases and J 5 bases, leaving 17 bases between the germline ends. Per the germline V gene, CDR1 is SGHNT and CDR2 is YENEEA. The CDR3 runs to 14 residues. In DNA, the CDR3 is TGTGCCAGCACCAGAGGGTTCGGGGGATATGGCTACACCTTC. It translates to CASTRGFGGYGYTF.

V and J are TRBV18 and TRBJ2-7; the match to TRBD1 covers 9 bases. The germline gives CDR1 KGHSH, CDR2 LQKENI. V dropped 4 bases and J dropped 1; count of bases not matched to a gene: 5. This CDR3 has 15 amino acids. The CDR3 is CASSRGQGPSYEQYF. In nucleotides, the CDR3 is TGTGCCAGCTCACGAGGACAGGGGCCGTCCTACGAGCAGTACTTC.